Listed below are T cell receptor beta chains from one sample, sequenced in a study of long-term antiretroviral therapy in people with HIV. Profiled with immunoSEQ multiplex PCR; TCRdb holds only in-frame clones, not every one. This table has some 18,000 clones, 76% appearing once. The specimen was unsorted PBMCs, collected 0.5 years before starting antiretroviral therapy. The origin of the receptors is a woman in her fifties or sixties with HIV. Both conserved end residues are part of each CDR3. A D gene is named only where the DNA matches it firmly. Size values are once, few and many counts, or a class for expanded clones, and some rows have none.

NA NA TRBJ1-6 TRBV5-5 CASSQSAGVGGNSPLHF TGTGCCAGCAGTCAATCGGCGGGGGTAGGAGGAAATTCACCCCTCCACTTT
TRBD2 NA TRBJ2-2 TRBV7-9 CASSGTSGGTAGELFF TGTGCCAGCAGCGGGACTAGCGGGGGTACGGCCGGGGAGCTGTTTTTT
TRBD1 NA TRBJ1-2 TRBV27 CASSPRDRATYGYTF TGTGCCAGCAGTCCCCGGGACAGGGCTACCTATGGCTACACCTTC
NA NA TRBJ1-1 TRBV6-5 CASSYNGQEAFF TGTGCCAGCAGTTACAATGGCCAAGAAGCTTTCTTT
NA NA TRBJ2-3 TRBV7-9 CASSLFGTDTQYF TGTGCCAGCAGCTTATTTGGGACAGATACGCAGTATTTT
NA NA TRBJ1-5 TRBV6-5 CASSWSSNQPQHF TGTGCCAGCTCCTGGTCTAGCAATCAGCCCCAGCATTTT
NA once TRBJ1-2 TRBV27 CASSLTGIYDYTF TGTGCCAGCAGTTTAACAGGAATATATGACTACACCTTC
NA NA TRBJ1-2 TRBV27 CASSSNWGASYGYTF TGTGCCAGCAGTTCGAACTGGGGGGCGAGCTATGGCTACACCTTC
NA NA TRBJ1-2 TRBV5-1 CASSLGSDRPYGYTF TGCGCCAGCAGCTTAGGGTCCGACCGCCCTTATGGCTACACCTTC
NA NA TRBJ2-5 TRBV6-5 CASSRDNQETQYF TGTGCCAGCAGCCGGGACAACCAAGAGACCCAGTACTTC
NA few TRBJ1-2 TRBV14 CASSPDRYGYTF TGTGCCAGCAGCCCCGACAGGTATGGCTACACCTTC
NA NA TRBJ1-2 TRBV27 CASTPWGADGYTF TGTGCCAGCACTCCATGGGGGGCTGACGGCTACACCTTC
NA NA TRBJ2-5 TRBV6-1 CASESGGETQYF TGTGCCAGCGAATCCGGGGGAGAGACCCAGTACTTC
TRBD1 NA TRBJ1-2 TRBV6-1 CASSDGRGTYYGYTF TGTGCCAGCAGTGATGGCAGGGGGACGTACTATGGCTACACCTTC
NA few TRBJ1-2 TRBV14 CASSQVWVYGYTF TGTGCCAGCAGCCAAGTGTGGGTCTATGGCTACACCTTC
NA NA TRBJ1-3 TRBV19 CASSNPAWGSGNTIYF TGTGCCAGTAGTAACCCTGCTTGGGGCTCTGGAAACACCATATATTTT
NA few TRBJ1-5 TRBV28 CASSLYSSENQPQHF TGTGCCAGCAGTTTATATTCTTCGGAAAATCAGCCCCAGCATTTT
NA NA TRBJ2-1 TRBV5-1 CASSLGPGQGINEQFF TGCGCCAGCAGTTTGGGGCCGGGACAAGGGATCAATGAGCAGTTCTTC
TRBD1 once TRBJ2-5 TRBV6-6 CASSYPGQGQETQYF TGTGCCAGCAGTTACCCCGGACAGGGCCAAGAGACCCAGTACTTC
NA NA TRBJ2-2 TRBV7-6 CASSLAFTGELFF TGTGCCAGCAGCTTAGCGTTCACCGGGGAGCTGTTTTTT
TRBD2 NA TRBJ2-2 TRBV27 CASSPGTSGGELNTGELFF TGTGCCAGCAGTCCCGGGACTAGCGGGGGGGAACTAAACACCGGGGAGCTGTTTTTT
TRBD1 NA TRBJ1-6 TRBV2 CASSEQGDIRYSPLHF TGTGCCAGCAGTGAGCAGGGGGATATTAGGTATTCACCCCTCCACTTT
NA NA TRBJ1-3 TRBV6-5 CASSYAGPGNTIYF TGTGCCAGCAGTTACGCCGGTCCCGGAAACACCATATATTTT